This T cell receptor beta chain was found in a study of regulatory T cells in long-lasting Graves disease. Notes on the study in general: Persistent Graves' patients showed a TCR diversity that was lower than that of newly diagnosed ones.

The TCR beta library used iRepertoire HTBI primers with Arm-PCR amplification of CDR3. TCRdb analysed the multiplex PCR reads with MiXCR anew, one entry per CDR3 protein. The sample has around 400,000 distinct CDR3 sequences, roughly 12% seen once. This clonotype was detected a few times. The antigen is not known. Time point given: newly diagnosed GD, antithyroid drugs for less than 3 months. Making the TCR library involved RNA that had been extracted from PBMCs. A further study also used this sample, focusing on T cells in Graves' hyperthyroidism and ophthalmopathy. As that study records: TCR CDR3 underwent first-round RT-PCR with the HTBI primer set.

This receptor was obtained from a woman under 30 with Graves disease. This material consisted of peripheral blood mononuclear cells (PBMCs), taken at new diagnosis, from a patient treated with antithyroid drugs.

CDR3 DNA sequence: TGTGCCAGCAGCGCCGGACAGAGTTATAATTCACCCCTCCACTTT. This translates into CASSAGQSYNSPLHF. The chain has TRBV9 and TRBJ1-6; perhaps TRBD1 as D (6 bases). Between the trimmed V and J ends, which lost 3 bases and 4 bases, there was a span of 11 bases. The CDR3 length is 15 residues. From germline, CDR1 is SGDLS and CDR2 YYNGEE. The whole variable domain, filled in from reference TRBV9 and TRBJ1-6, reads DSGVTQTPKHLITATGQRVTLRCSPRSGDLSVYWYQQSLDQGLQFLIQYYNGEERAKGNILERFSAQQFPDLHSELNLSSLELGDSALYFCASSAGQSYNSPLHFGNGTRLTVT.